This T cell receptor beta chain was captured by sequencing in a study of T cell responses to AZD1222 COVID-19 vaccine. Here immunoSEQ multiplex PCR was the method, and the copy in TCRdb shows in-frame clones only, minus some. In the table there are over 120,000 clones, 92% of which are singletons. The study, taken as a whole, reports: Unmutated variant regions are reportedly the target of nearly half of TCRs that are spike-specific.

A note on this clone: No antigen is known for it.

Trimming removed 5 bases at V and 8 bases at J, with 9 bases between. The CDR3 covers 11 residues. The TCR comes from an adult who received the AZD1222 COVID-19 vaccine. The starting material was peripheral blood, obtained 28 days after the second AZD1222 dose. The chain carries TRBV12-3 or TRBV12-4 and TRBJ1-2; D ambiguous. The CDR3 spells CASSMAGGYTF. In nucleotides, the CDR3 is TGTGCCAGCAGTATGGCCGGGGGCTACACCTTC.